The rows below give T cell receptor beta chains drawn from one sample of a study of siplizumab effects on memory and regulatory T cells. Sequencing used immunoSEQ multiplex PCR; TCRdb keeps in-frame clones, though not all of them. The table records about 48,000 clones, more than 75% of them present only once. The sample was naive CD8+ T cells sorted from blood. These TCRs come from a human donor in good health. CDR3s include the opening cysteine and the closing phenylalanine or tryptophan. The D gene is left open where the match is weak. Clone size is shown for a subset of rows, as once, few, many or a class of expanded clone.

cdr3_aa: CASSIDSAGELFF
cdr3_nt: TGTGCCAGTAGTATAGATTCTGCCGGGGAGCTGTTTTTT
cdr3_length: 13
j_call: TRBJ2-2
clone_size: -
d_call: -
v_call: TRBV19

cdr3_aa: CASSSTEGGYEQYF
cdr3_nt: TGTGCCAGCAGCTCAACTGAGGGGGGGTACGAGCAGTACTTC
cdr3_length: 14
j_call: TRBJ2-7
clone_size: -
d_call: -
v_call: TRBV9

cdr3_aa: CASSILPAGVNTGELFF
cdr3_nt: TGTGCCAGTAGTATACTCCCAGCGGGGGTGAACACCGGGGAGCTGTTTTTT
cdr3_length: 17
j_call: TRBJ2-2
clone_size: once
d_call: TRBD2
v_call: TRBV19

cdr3_aa: CASSYSDGAELYGYTF
cdr3_nt: TGCGCCAGCAGCTACTCGGACGGAGCGGAACTCTATGGCTACACCTTC
cdr3_length: 16
j_call: TRBJ1-2
clone_size: once
d_call: -
v_call: TRBV5-1

cdr3_aa: CASSVPTYNEQFF
cdr3_nt: TGTGCCAGCAGCGTACCGACCTACAATGAGCAGTTCTTC
cdr3_length: 13
j_call: TRBJ2-1
clone_size: -
d_call: -
v_call: TRBV9

cdr3_aa: CARSLGDSGTYEQYF
cdr3_nt: TGTGCCAGAAGCTTAGGCGATAGCGGGACCTACGAGCAGTACTTC
cdr3_length: 15
j_call: TRBJ2-7
clone_size: -
d_call: -
v_call: TRBV7-5

cdr3_aa: CASSFGAGRTEAFF
cdr3_nt: TGTGCCAGCAGCTTTGGGGCAGGGCGGACTGAAGCTTTCTTT
cdr3_length: 14
j_call: TRBJ1-1
clone_size: -
d_call: -
v_call: TRBV5-5

cdr3_aa: CASGFGGYYEQYF
cdr3_nt: TGTGCTAGTGGTTTTGGGGGTTACTACGAGCAGTACTTC
cdr3_length: 13
j_call: TRBJ2-7
clone_size: -
d_call: -
v_call: TRBV12-5

cdr3_aa: CASSLGGGDFSGNTIYF
cdr3_nt: TGTGCCAGCAGCTTAGGAGGGGGCGATTTCTCTGGAAACACCATATATTTT
cdr3_length: 17
j_call: TRBJ1-3
clone_size: -
d_call: TRBD1
v_call: TRBV7-9

cdr3_aa: CASSYSRVSTTDTQYF
cdr3_nt: TGTGCCAGCAGTTACTCGAGGGTTTCGACCACAGATACGCAGTATTTT
cdr3_length: 16
j_call: TRBJ2-3
clone_size: -
d_call: -
v_call: TRBV6-6

cdr3_aa: CASSASGQNYEQYF
cdr3_nt: TGTGCCAGCAGCGCCAGCGGACAGAACTACGAGCAGTACTTC
cdr3_length: 14
j_call: TRBJ2-7
clone_size: -
d_call: -
v_call: TRBV7-9

cdr3_aa: CASSSRLYGYTF
cdr3_nt: TGTGCCAGCAGCTCAAGGCTGTATGGCTACACCTTC
cdr3_length: 12
j_call: TRBJ1-2
clone_size: -
d_call: -
v_call: TRBV7-8

cdr3_aa: CANRDSPYEQYF
cdr3_nt: TGTGCCAACCGGGACTCACCCTACGAGCAGTACTTC
cdr3_length: 12
j_call: TRBJ2-7
clone_size: -
d_call: -
v_call: TRBV2

cdr3_aa: CAWSNSGRIEQYF
cdr3_nt: TGTGCCTGGAGTAACAGCGGGAGGATCGAGCAGTACTTC
cdr3_length: 13
j_call: TRBJ2-7
clone_size: -
d_call: TRBD2
v_call: TRBV30

cdr3_aa: CASSVGQIQETQYF
cdr3_nt: TGTGCCAGCAGCGTAGGACAGATACAAGAGACCCAGTACTTC
cdr3_length: 14
j_call: TRBJ2-5
clone_size: -
d_call: -
v_call: TRBV9

cdr3_aa: CASSFSGATDTQYF
cdr3_nt: TGTGCCAGCAGCTTCTCCGGGGCCACAGATACGCAGTATTTT
cdr3_length: 14
j_call: TRBJ2-3
clone_size: -
d_call: -
v_call: TRBV7-9

cdr3_aa: CASSLTGAANTEAFF
cdr3_nt: TGCGCCAGCAGCCTGACAGGGGCCGCGAACACTGAAGCTTTCTTT
cdr3_length: 15
j_call: TRBJ1-1
clone_size: -
d_call: TRBD1
v_call: TRBV5-1

cdr3_aa: CASSLRQDYEQYF
cdr3_nt: TGCGCCAGCAGCCTGCGACAGGACTACGAGCAGTACTTC
cdr3_length: 13
j_call: TRBJ2-7
clone_size: -
d_call: -
v_call: TRBV4-1

cdr3_aa: CASSSGTSGYTDEQYF
cdr3_nt: TGTGCCAGCAGTTCCGGGACTAGCGGCTACACTGACGAGCAGTACTTC
cdr3_length: 16
j_call: TRBJ2-7
clone_size: -
d_call: TRBD2
v_call: TRBV6-6

cdr3_aa: CASGDPRNYGYTF
cdr3_nt: TGTGCCAGCGGAGACCCACGTAACTATGGCTACACCTTC
cdr3_length: 13
j_call: TRBJ1-2
clone_size: -
d_call: -
v_call: TRBV27

cdr3_aa: CASSLGYLANTGELFF
cdr3_nt: TGTGCCAGCAGTTTAGGGTACCTCGCGAACACCGGGGAGCTGTTTTTT
cdr3_length: 16
j_call: TRBJ2-2
clone_size: once
d_call: -
v_call: TRBV6-5

cdr3_aa: CASSLVPGLAGGELFF
cdr3_nt: TGTGCCAGCAGCTTAGTACCGGGGCTAGCCGGCGGGGAGCTGTTTTTT
cdr3_length: 16
j_call: TRBJ2-2
clone_size: -
d_call: -
v_call: TRBV11-2

cdr3_aa: CASSSLAGGFYNEQFF
cdr3_nt: TGTGCCAGCAGCTCTTTAGCGGGGGGCTTTTACAATGAGCAGTTCTTC
cdr3_length: 16
j_call: TRBJ2-1
clone_size: -
d_call: TRBD2
v_call: TRBV7-9

cdr3_aa: CASSVGTGLPGELFF
cdr3_nt: TGTGCCAGCAGCGTAGGGACAGGGCTCCCCGGGGAGCTGTTTTTT
cdr3_length: 15
j_call: TRBJ2-2
clone_size: -
d_call: TRBD1
v_call: TRBV9

cdr3_aa: CASSLVVGRNQPQHF
cdr3_nt: TGTGCCAGCAGCTTAGTAGTGGGGCGGAATCAGCCCCAGCATTTT
cdr3_length: 15
j_call: TRBJ1-5
clone_size: -
d_call: -
v_call: TRBV7-8

cdr3_aa: CASSLAGQGVDEQYF
cdr3_nt: TGTGCCAGCAGTTTAGCGGGACAGGGGGTCGACGAGCAGTACTTC
cdr3_length: 15
j_call: TRBJ2-7
clone_size: -
d_call: TRBD1
v_call: TRBV27

cdr3_aa: CASSLAALPTDTQYF
cdr3_nt: TGTGCCAGCAGCTTAGCAGCACTACCCACAGATACGCAGTATTTT
cdr3_length: 15
j_call: TRBJ2-3
clone_size: -
d_call: -
v_call: TRBV7-9

cdr3_aa: CSVEDRLGDIYGYTF
cdr3_nt: TGCAGCGTTGAAGATCGGCTCGGAGACATCTATGGCTACACCTTC
cdr3_length: 15
j_call: TRBJ1-2
clone_size: once
d_call: -
v_call: TRBV29-1

cdr3_aa: CASSLGQGASDYGYTF
cdr3_nt: TGTGCCAGCAGCTTAGGACAGGGGGCCTCGGACTATGGCTACACCTTC
cdr3_length: 16
j_call: TRBJ1-2
clone_size: -
d_call: TRBD1
v_call: TRBV5-5

cdr3_aa: CSVEGYGYTF
cdr3_nt: TGCAGCGTTGAGGGATATGGCTACACCTTC
cdr3_length: 10
j_call: TRBJ1-2
clone_size: -
d_call: -
v_call: TRBV29-1

cdr3_aa: CASSLAMYSSYEQYF
cdr3_nt: TGTGCCAGCAGCTTAGCGATGTACAGTTCCTACGAGCAGTACTTC
cdr3_length: 15
j_call: TRBJ2-7
clone_size: -
d_call: -
v_call: TRBV7-9

cdr3_aa: CASSLDRGPYEQYF
cdr3_nt: TGCGCCAGCAGCTTGGACAGGGGACCCTACGAGCAGTACTTC
cdr3_length: 14
j_call: TRBJ2-7
clone_size: -
d_call: TRBD1
v_call: TRBV5-1

cdr3_aa: CASSETGRDGYTF
cdr3_nt: TGTGCCAGTAGCGAGACAGGGAGGGATGGCTACACCTTC
cdr3_length: 13
j_call: TRBJ1-2
clone_size: -
d_call: TRBD1
v_call: TRBV19

cdr3_aa: CASSQEGGEPSYEQYF
cdr3_nt: TGTGCCAGCAGCCAAGAAGGGGGGGAACCCTCCTACGAGCAGTACTTC
cdr3_length: 16
j_call: TRBJ2-7
clone_size: -
d_call: -
v_call: TRBV4-2

cdr3_aa: CATSRAGVDGTDTQYF
cdr3_nt: TGTGCCACCAGCAGAGCGGGGGTGGATGGCACAGATACGCAGTATTTT
cdr3_length: 16
j_call: TRBJ2-3
clone_size: -
d_call: -
v_call: TRBV15

cdr3_aa: CSATMNTEAFF
cdr3_nt: TGCAGCGCTACCATGAACACTGAAGCTTTCTTT
cdr3_length: 11
j_call: TRBJ1-1
clone_size: -
d_call: -
v_call: TRBV29-1

cdr3_aa: CSASSGISYEQYF
cdr3_nt: TGCAGCGCCTCTAGCGGGATCTCCTACGAGCAGTACTTC
cdr3_length: 13
j_call: TRBJ2-7
clone_size: -
d_call: TRBD2
v_call: TRBV29-1

cdr3_aa: CASSYGGHQPQHF
cdr3_nt: TGTGCCAGCAGTTATGGGGGGCATCAGCCCCAGCATTTT
cdr3_length: 13
j_call: TRBJ1-5
clone_size: -
d_call: -
v_call: TRBV6-5

cdr3_aa: CASSLDLSSGNTIYF
cdr3_nt: TGTGCCAGCAGCCTGGACTTGAGCTCTGGAAACACCATATATTTT
cdr3_length: 15
j_call: TRBJ1-3
clone_size: -
d_call: -
v_call: TRBV6-5

cdr3_aa: CASSGTSGSTDTQYF
cdr3_nt: TGCGCCAGCTCGGGGACTAGCGGTAGCACAGATACGCAGTATTTT
cdr3_length: 15
j_call: TRBJ2-3
clone_size: -
d_call: TRBD2
v_call: TRBV10-2

cdr3_aa: CASSPTLGVNLYEQYF
cdr3_nt: TGTGCCAGTAGTCCGACCTTGGGGGTGAACCTCTACGAGCAGTACTTC
cdr3_length: 16
j_call: TRBJ2-7
clone_size: few
d_call: -
v_call: TRBV19

cdr3_aa: CASSISSGRGNEQFF
cdr3_nt: TGTGCCAGTAGTATATCTAGCGGGAGGGGTAATGAGCAGTTCTTC
cdr3_length: 15
j_call: TRBJ2-1
clone_size: -
d_call: TRBD2
v_call: TRBV19

cdr3_aa: CASSPRLGLDETQYF
cdr3_nt: TGTGCCAGCAGCCCCCGTTTAGGACTTGATGAGACCCAGTACTTC
cdr3_length: 15
j_call: TRBJ2-5
clone_size: -
d_call: -
v_call: TRBV7-3

cdr3_aa: CASSFPSGSSYEQYF
cdr3_nt: TGCGCCAGCAGCTTCCCTAGCGGGAGCTCCTACGAGCAGTACTTC
cdr3_length: 15
j_call: TRBJ2-7
clone_size: -
d_call: TRBD2
v_call: TRBV5-1

cdr3_aa: CASSPLAGLSYEQYF
cdr3_nt: TGCGCCAGCAGCCCCCTAGCGGGACTTTCCTACGAGCAGTACTTC
cdr3_length: 15
j_call: TRBJ2-7
clone_size: -
d_call: TRBD2
v_call: TRBV4-1

cdr3_aa: CASSQSRNYGYTF
cdr3_nt: TGTGCCAGCAGCCAGTCCCGGAACTATGGCTACACCTTC
cdr3_length: 13
j_call: TRBJ1-2
clone_size: -
d_call: -
v_call: TRBV14

cdr3_aa: CASSESRTGQETQYF
cdr3_nt: TGTGCCAGCAGTGAGAGCCGGACAGGGCAAGAGACCCAGTACTTC
cdr3_length: 15
j_call: TRBJ2-5
clone_size: -
d_call: TRBD1
v_call: TRBV2

cdr3_aa: CASSLEGRMNTEAFF
cdr3_nt: TGTGCCAGCAGCTTAGAGGGCAGGATGAACACTGAAGCTTTCTTT
cdr3_length: 15
j_call: TRBJ1-1
clone_size: -
d_call: -
v_call: TRBV11-2

cdr3_aa: CASSLGESGARTGELFF
cdr3_nt: TGCGCCAGCAGTTTGGGGGAGTCGGGAGCTAGAACCGGGGAGCTGTTTTTT
cdr3_length: 17
j_call: TRBJ2-2
clone_size: once
d_call: -
v_call: TRBV10-2

cdr3_aa: CASRGTPLYNEQFF
cdr3_nt: TGTGCCAGCAGAGGGACGCCGCTCTACAATGAGCAGTTCTTC
cdr3_length: 14
j_call: TRBJ2-1
clone_size: -
d_call: -
v_call: TRBV11-2

cdr3_aa: CASSSTTGAYSYYGYTF
cdr3_nt: TGTGCCAGCAGCTCAACGACAGGGGCCTATTCTTACTATGGCTACACCTTC
cdr3_length: 17
j_call: TRBJ1-2
clone_size: once
d_call: TRBD1
v_call: TRBV7-9

cdr3_aa: CASSEGADVRPQHF
cdr3_nt: TGTGCCAGCAGTGAAGGGGCGGATGTACGGCCCCAGCATTTT
cdr3_length: 14
j_call: TRBJ1-5
clone_size: -
d_call: -
v_call: TRBV2